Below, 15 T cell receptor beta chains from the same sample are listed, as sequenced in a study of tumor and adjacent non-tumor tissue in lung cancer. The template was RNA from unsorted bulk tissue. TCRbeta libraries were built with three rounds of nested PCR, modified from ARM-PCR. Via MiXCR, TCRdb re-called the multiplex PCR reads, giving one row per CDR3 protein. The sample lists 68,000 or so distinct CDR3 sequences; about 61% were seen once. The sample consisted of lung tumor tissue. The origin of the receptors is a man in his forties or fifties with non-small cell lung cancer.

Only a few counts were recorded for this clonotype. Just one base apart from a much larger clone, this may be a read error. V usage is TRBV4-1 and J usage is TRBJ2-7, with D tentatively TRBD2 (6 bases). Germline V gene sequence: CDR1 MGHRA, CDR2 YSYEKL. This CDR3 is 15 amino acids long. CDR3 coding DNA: TGCTCCAGCAGCCAAGGGCAGGGAGGAACCTACGAGCAGTACTTC. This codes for CSSSQGQGGTYEQYF.

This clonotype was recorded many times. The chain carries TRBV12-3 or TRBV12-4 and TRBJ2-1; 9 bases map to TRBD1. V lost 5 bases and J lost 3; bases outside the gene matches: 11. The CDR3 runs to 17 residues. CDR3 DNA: TGTGCCAGCAGTGTAGGACAGGGGCGGAGGCACTACAATGAGCAGTTCTTC. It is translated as CASSVGQGRRHYNEQFF.

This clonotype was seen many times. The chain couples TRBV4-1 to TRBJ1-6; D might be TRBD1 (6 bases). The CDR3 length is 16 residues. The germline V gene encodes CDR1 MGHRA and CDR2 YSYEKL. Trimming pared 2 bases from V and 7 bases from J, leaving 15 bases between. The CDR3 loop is CASSQYPQGYNSPLHF. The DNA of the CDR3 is TGCGCCAGCAGCCAATATCCACAGGGTTACAATTCACCCCTCCACTTT.

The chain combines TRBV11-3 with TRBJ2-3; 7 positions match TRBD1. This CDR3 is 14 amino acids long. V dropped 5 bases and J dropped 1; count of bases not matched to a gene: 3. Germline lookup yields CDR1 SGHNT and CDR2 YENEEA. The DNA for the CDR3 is TGTGCCAGCAGCGCACAGGGGCGCACAGATACGCAGTATTTT. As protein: CASSAQGRTDTQYF.

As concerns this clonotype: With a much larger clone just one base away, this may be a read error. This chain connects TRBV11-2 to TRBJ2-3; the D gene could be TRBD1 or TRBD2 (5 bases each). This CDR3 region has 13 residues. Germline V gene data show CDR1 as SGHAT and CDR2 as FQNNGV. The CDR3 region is CANSLGAGGTQYF. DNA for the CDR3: TGTGCCAACAGCTTAGGGGCCGGAGGTACGCAGTATTTT.

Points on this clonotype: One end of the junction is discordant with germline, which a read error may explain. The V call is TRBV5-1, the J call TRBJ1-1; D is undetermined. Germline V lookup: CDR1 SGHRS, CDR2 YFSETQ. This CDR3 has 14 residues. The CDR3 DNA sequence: TGCGCCAGCAGCCAAGAGATCATTCACACTCAAGCTTTCTTT. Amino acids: CASSQEIIHTQAFF.

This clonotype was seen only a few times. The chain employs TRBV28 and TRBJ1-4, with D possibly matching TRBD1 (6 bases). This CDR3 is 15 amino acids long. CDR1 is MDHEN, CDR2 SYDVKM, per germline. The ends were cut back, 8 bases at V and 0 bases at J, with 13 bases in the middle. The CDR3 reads CASGRGSATNEKLFF. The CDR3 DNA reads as TGTGCCAGCGGGAGGGGGTCGGCAACTAATGAAAAACTGTTTTTT.

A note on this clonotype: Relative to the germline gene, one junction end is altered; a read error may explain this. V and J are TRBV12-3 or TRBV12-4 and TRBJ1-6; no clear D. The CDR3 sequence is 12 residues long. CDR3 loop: CASSLPSSSFHF. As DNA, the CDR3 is TGTGCTAGCAGCTTACCAAGTTCATCCTTCCACTTT.

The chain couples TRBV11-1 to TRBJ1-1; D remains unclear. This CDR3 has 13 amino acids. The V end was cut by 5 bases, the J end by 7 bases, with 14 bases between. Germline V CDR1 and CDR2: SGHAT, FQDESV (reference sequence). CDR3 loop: CASSPVTWDEAFF. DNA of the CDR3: TGTGCCAGCAGCCCCGTGACGTGGGATGAAGCTTTCTTT.

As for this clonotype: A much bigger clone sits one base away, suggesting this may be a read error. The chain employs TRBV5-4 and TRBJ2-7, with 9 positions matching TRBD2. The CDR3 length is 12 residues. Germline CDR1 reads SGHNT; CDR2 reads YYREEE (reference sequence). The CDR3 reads CAGSSGTHEEYF. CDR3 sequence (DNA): TGTGCCGGATCTAGCGGGACTCACGAGGAGTACTTC.

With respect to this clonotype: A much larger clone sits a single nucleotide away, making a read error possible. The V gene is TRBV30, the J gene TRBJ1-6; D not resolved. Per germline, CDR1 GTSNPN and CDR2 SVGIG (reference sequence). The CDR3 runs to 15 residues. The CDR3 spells CAWSASGPRNSHLHF. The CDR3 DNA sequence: TGTGCCTGGAGTGCGTCCGGACCGAGGAATTCACACCTCCACTTT.

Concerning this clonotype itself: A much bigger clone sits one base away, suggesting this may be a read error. In DNA form, the CDR3 reads TGTGCCACCAAGACGCAAGAGACCCAGTACTTC. Translated: CATKTQETQYF. The chain has TRBV10-3 and TRBJ2-5, with D hard to call. The CDR3 length is 11 residues. The germline gives CDR1 ENHRY, CDR2 SYGVKD. V lost 10 bases and J lost 2, with 8 bases in between.

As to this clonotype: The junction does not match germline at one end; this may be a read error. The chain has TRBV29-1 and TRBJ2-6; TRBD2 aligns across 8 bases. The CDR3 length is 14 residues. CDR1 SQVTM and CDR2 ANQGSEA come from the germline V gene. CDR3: CSAGELGGANLLTF. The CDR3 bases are TGTAGCGCTGGAGAGCTCGGGGGGGCCAACCTCCTGACTTTC.

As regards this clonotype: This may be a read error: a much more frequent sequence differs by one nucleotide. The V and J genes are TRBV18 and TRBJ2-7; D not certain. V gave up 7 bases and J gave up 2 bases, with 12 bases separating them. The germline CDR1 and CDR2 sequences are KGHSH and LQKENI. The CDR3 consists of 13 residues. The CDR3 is CASLPFPPYEQYF. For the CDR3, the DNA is TGTGCCAGCTTACCTTTTCCGCCCTACGAGCAGTACTTC.

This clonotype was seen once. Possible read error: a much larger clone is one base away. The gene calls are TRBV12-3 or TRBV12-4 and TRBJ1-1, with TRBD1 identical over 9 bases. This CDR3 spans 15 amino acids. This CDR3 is CVSRHLTQGATEAFF. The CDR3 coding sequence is TGTGTCAGCCGTCACTTAACACAGGGGGCCACTGAAGCTTTCTTT.